The present entry profiles one TCR beta chain with its context. Deletions cut 0 bases from V and 6 bases from J, with 9 bases between. The CDR3 totals 13 residues. CDR1 and CDR2 (germline): SGHAT, FQNNGV. Assay used: immunoSEQ multiplex PCR; TCRdb lists only in-frame clones, some missing. Among around 67,000 clones listed, around nine tenths were seen once. These data originate in a study of control samples from healthy donors and cancer patients. The clonotype was recovered from a man aged 60 to 75 with colorectal cancer. The sequencing input was PBMCs. This chain links TRBV11-2 with TRBJ2-7; tentative D call: TRBD1 (5 bases). Written as DNA, the CDR3 is TGTGCCAGCAGCTTAGAGGCAGGGCTCGAGCAGTACTTC. This sequence encodes CASSLEAGLEQYF.